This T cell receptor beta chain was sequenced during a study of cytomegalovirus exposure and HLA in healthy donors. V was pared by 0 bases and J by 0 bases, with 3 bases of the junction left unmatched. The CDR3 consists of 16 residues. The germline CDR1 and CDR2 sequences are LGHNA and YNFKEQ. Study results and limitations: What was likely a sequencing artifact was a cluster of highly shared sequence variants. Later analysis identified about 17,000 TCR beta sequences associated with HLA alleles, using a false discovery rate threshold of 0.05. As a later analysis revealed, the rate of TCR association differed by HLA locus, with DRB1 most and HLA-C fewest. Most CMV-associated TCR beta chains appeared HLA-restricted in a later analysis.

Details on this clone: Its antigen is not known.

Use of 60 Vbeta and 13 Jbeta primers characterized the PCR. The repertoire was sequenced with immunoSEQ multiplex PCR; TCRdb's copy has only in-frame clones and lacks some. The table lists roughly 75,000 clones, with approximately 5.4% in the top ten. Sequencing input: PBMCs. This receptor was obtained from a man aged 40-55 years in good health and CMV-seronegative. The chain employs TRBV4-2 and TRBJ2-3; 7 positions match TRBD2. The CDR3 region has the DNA TGTGCCAGCAGCCAAGAAGCGGGGAGAAGCACAGATACGCAGTATTTT. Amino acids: CASSQEAGRSTDTQYF.